A selection of T cell receptor beta chains follows, all from one sample in a study of T cell responses to AZD1222 COVID-19 vaccine. Only in-frame clones appear in the TCRdb table, and some are missing; sequencing was by immunoSEQ multiplex PCR. This sample has 95,000 to 110,000 clones; about 90% occur once, and the top ten carry under 5.5%. The sequenced sample was peripheral blood, obtained on day 0 of AZD1222 vaccination. All receptors come from an adult in good health. The CDR3 runs from the conserved cysteine through the conserved F or W. Fields, in order: J gene, D gene, V gene, clone size, CDR3 DNA, CDR3 protein. A D gene is named only where the DNA matches it firmly. Size tells how often a clone was seen (once, few, many) or the class of an expanded clone, and some rows leave it out.

>TRBJ2-5|TRBD1|TRBV5-4|few
TGTGCCAGCAGCAGACAGGGGGCCAAAGAGACCCAGTACTTC
CASSRQGAKETQYF
>TRBJ1-2|NA|TRBV24-1|NA
TGTGCCACCAGTTCGGCAGGGTCCAACTATGGCTACACCTTC
CATSSAGSNYGYTF
>TRBJ1-1|NA|TRBV3-1/TRBV3-2|NA
TGTGCCAGCAGCCAATTCGAAGGTTTGGGCACTGAAGCTTTCTTT
CASSQFEGLGTEAFF
>TRBJ1-1|TRBD1|TRBV10-3|once
TGTGCCACCAGTAGGGGTCAGGGGGCCACTGAAGCTTTCTTT
CATSRGQGATEAFF
>TRBJ2-5|NA|TRBV5-5|NA
TGTGCCAGCAGCTCCCCGGGACGGCCAGAGACCCAGTACTTC
CASSSPGRPETQYF
>TRBJ2-3|NA|TRBV28|NA
TGTGCCAGCAGTTTAGGGGGACTTGGCACAGATACGCAGTATTTT
CASSLGGLGTDTQYF
>TRBJ2-1|TRBD2|TRBV5-1|NA
TGCGCCAGCAGCTTGCTAGCGGGGGTGTACAATGAGCAGTTCTTC
CASSLLAGVYNEQFF
>TRBJ2-2|TRBD2|TRBV9|NA
TGTGCCAGCAGCACCGGGACTACGAACACCGGGGAGCTGTTTTTT
CASSTGTTNTGELFF
>TRBJ1-2|NA|TRBV21-1|few
TGTGCCAGCAGCAAACTTGACAGGGTCTATGGCTACACCTTC
CASSKLDRVYGYTF
>TRBJ2-3|NA|TRBV18|NA
TGTGCCAGCTCACCCGTCAGGGGTACGCAGTATTTT
CASSPVRGTQYF
>TRBJ2-1|NA|TRBV30|NA
TGTGCCTGGAGTGTGATAGGTGAGCAGTTCTTC
CAWSVIGEQFF
>TRBJ2-7|TRBD2|TRBV6-4|NA
TGTGCCAGCAGTCCCGGGGGGACTGGGAGTTTCGAGCAGTACTTC
CASSPGGTGSFEQYF
>TRBJ1-2|NA|TRBV5-4|NA
TGTGCCAGCAGCTACAGGGAGGTCTATGGCTACACCTTC
CASSYREVYGYTF
>TRBJ1-2|NA|TRBV7-8|NA
TGTGCCAGCAGCTTAGCATCCGGGATTAACTATGGCTACACCTTC
CASSLASGINYGYTF
>TRBJ2-7|NA|TRBV19|NA
TGTGCCAGTAGTCAAACAGGGAGCTCCTACGAGCAGTACTTC
CASSQTGSSYEQYF
>TRBJ2-5|NA|TRBV3-1/TRBV3-2|NA
TGTGCCAGCAGCCAAGAGAACAGGGGAGGGACCCAGTACTTC
CASSQENRGGTQYF
>TRBJ1-1|NA|TRBV5-1|NA
TGCGCCAGCAGCTACGGCCCGGCGAACACTGAAGCTTTCTTT
CASSYGPANTEAFF
>TRBJ1-1|TRBD1|TRBV3-1/TRBV3-2|NA
TGTGCCAGCAGCCGAGACAGGGGGCAGGGCACTGAAGCTTTCTTT
CASSRDRGQGTEAFF
>TRBJ1-2|NA|TRBV29-1|few
TGCAGCACCCTTGGCTATGGCTACACCTTC
CSTLGYGYTF
>TRBJ1-3|NA|TRBV12-3/TRBV12-4|NA
TGTGCCAGCACCCCCTATGGTCCTATATATTTT
CASTPYGPIYF
>TRBJ1-1|NA|TRBV5-5|once
TGTGCCAGCAGCTTTTCGGGGGGGACTGAAGCTTTCTTT
CASSFSGGTEAFF
>TRBJ2-5|NA|TRBV27|NA
TGTGCCAGCAGTCACGACACTGGGGTGACCCAGTACTTC
CASSHDTGVTQYF
>TRBJ1-5|NA|TRBV3-1/TRBV3-2|few
TGTGCCAGCAGCGATGCAAGGACTGGGGGGGATCAGCCCCAGCATTTT
CASSDARTGGDQPQHF
>TRBJ1-1|NA|TRBV27|NA
TGTGCCAGCAGTTCCCCATATACGGTAAGGGGGAACACTGAAGCTTTCTTT
CASSSPYTVRGNTEAFF
>TRBJ1-6|NA|TRBV3-1/TRBV3-2|NA
TGTGCCAGCAGCCAAGTCGCTCAGGGGCTCAATTCACCCCTCCACTTT
CASSQVAQGLNSPLHF
>TRBJ2-7|NA|TRBV6-1|once
TGTGCCAGCAGTGAAGAGAGGCAGGATCTCTCCTACGAGCAGTACTTC
CASSEERQDLSYEQYF
>TRBJ1-4|NA|TRBV7-2|NA
TGTGCCAGCAGCTTAAGGGTGGTGGTATCAACTAATGAAAAACTGTTTTTT
CASSLRVVVSTNEKLFF
>TRBJ1-5|TRBD1|TRBV18|NA
TGTGCCAGCTCACCCAGTTATGAACAGGGGGCAAATCAGCCCCAGCATTTT
CASSPSYEQGANQPQHF
>TRBJ1-6|NA|TRBV19|NA
TGTGCCACTAGAGCGGGGCCCTATAATTCACCCCTCCACTTT
CATRAGPYNSPLHF
>TRBJ2-7|TRBD1|TRBV6-5|NA
TGTGCCAGCAGTTACTCTAGGACAGGCCTCACCTACGAGCAGTACTTC
CASSYSRTGLTYEQYF
>TRBJ1-1|NA|TRBV19|few
TGTGCCAGTAGTTGGTTACAGGGTGAAGCTGAAGCTTTCTTT
CASSWLQGEAEAFF
>TRBJ2-2|TRBD2|TRBV3-1/TRBV3-2|NA
TGTGCCAGCAGTTCCCCCGGGGGGGCCACCGGGGAGCTGTTTTTT
CASSSPGGATGELFF
>TRBJ1-1|NA|TRBV6-1|NA
TGTGCCAGCAGTGAGAGGAGTGGGAACACTGAAGCTTTCTTT
CASSERSGNTEAFF
>TRBJ2-3|NA|TRBV5-8|NA
TGTGCCAGCAGCGAACTAGCCTTTAACACAGATACGCAGTATTTT
CASSELAFNTDTQYF
>TRBJ2-4|TRBD1|TRBV30|NA
TGTGCCTGGAGTGTACCGGGACAGGGAAACATTCAGTACTTC
CAWSVPGQGNIQYF
>TRBJ1-2|TRBD1|TRBV4-1|NA
TGCGCCAGCAGCCAGGGGACAGTAGCTAACTATGGCTACACCTTC
CASSQGTVANYGYTF
>TRBJ1-1|NA|TRBV6-5|NA
TGTGCCAGCAGTTACTCCGGCCGCGGGAACACTGAAGCTTTCTTT
CASSYSGRGNTEAFF
>TRBJ2-3|TRBD2|TRBV13|NA
TGTGCCAGCAGCTTAATAGCGGGGGGCCCTAGCACAGATACGCAGTATTTT
CASSLIAGGPSTDTQYF
>TRBJ1-6|NA|TRBV5-1|NA
TGCGCCAGCAGCGAGGGCTCTAATTCACCCCTCCACTTT
CASSEGSNSPLHF
>TRBJ1-1|NA|TRBV24-1|NA
TGTGCCACAAGTGACCGTGTTGGGCAAGCTTTCTTT
CATSDRVGQAFF
>TRBJ1-3|NA|TRBV30|NA
TGTGCCTGGAGTACCGATCAGGGGTCTGGAAACACCATATATTTT
CAWSTDQGSGNTIYF
>TRBJ2-1|TRBD2|TRBV9|NA
TGTGCCAGCAGCCCCCGGGGACTAGCGGGGGGGCCACGTAATGAGCAGTTCTTC
CASSPRGLAGGPRNEQFF
>TRBJ2-1|NA|TRBV20-1|NA
TGCAGTGCTAGTAAAGGGGCATCCTACAATGAGCAGTTCTTC
CSASKGASYNEQFF
>TRBJ2-2|NA|TRBV15|NA
TGTGCCACCAGCAGATCTTTACAGCACACCGGGGAGCTGTTTTTT
CATSRSLQHTGELFF
>TRBJ2-6|NA|TRBV5-6|NA
TGTGCCAGCAGCCCAACGTACTCTGGGGCCAACGTCCTGACTTTC
CASSPTYSGANVLTF
>TRBJ1-6|TRBD1|TRBV9|NA
TGTGCCAGCAGCCCCGGGCACAGGGGGGAATCACCCCTCCACTTT
CASSPGHRGESPLHF
>TRBJ2-5|NA|TRBV3-1/TRBV3-2|NA
TGTGCCAGCAGCCAAGATGCGGGGGCGAAACAAGAGACCCAGTACTTC
CASSQDAGAKQETQYF
>TRBJ1-3|NA|TRBV10-3|NA
TGTGCCATCAGCCCTGTGAGCCGATCCACTGGAAACACCATATATTTT
CAISPVSRSTGNTIYF
>TRBJ2-7|TRBD1|TRBV27|NA
TGTGCCAGACCGACAGGGCTTTGTGCCGAGCAGTACTTC
CARPTGLCAEQYF
>TRBJ1-2|NA|TRBV30|NA
TGTGCCTGGAGTGAGCATCATGGCTACACCTTC
CAWSEHHGYTF